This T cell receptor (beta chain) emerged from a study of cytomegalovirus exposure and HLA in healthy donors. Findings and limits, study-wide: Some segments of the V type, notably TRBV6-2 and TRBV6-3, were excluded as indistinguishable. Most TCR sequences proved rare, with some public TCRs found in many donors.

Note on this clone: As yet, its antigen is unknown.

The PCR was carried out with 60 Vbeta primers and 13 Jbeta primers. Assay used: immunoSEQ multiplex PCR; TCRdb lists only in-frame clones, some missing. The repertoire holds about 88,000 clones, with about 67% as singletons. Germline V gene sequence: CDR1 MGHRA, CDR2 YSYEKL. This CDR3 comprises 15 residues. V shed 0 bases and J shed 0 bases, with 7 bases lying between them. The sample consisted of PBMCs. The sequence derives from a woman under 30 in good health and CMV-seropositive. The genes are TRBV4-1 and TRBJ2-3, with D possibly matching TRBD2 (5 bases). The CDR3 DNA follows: TGCGCCAGCAGCCAAGAGCGGAGGAGCACAGATACGCAGTATTTT. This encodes CASSQERRSTDTQYF.